Listed here are 5 T cell receptor beta chains from one sample, sequenced in a study of patients and donors after allogeneic stem cell transplantation. One entry per CDR3 protein, called by TCRdb with MiXCR from the RT-PCR reads. The sample yields about a million distinct CDR3 sequences, about a sixth seen once. The specimen was blood, either unsorted or a sorted T cell fraction (not recorded which). Source of these receptors: a human donor who was either an allogeneic HSCT recipient or a stem cell or donor lymphocyte infusion donor (not recorded which). It is not recorded whose cells these are; they may come from a transplant donor.

This clonotype was detected many times. V usage is TRBV5-1 and J usage is TRBJ1-1, with 11 nucleotides matching TRBD1. Losses at the gene ends were 3 bases for V and 1 base for J; bases not matched to a gene: 2. CDR1 is SGHRS, CDR2 YFSETQ, per germline. This CDR3 spans 15 amino acids. The CDR3 DNA reads as TGCGCCAGCAGCTCGGGACAGGGGGGGAACACTGAAGCTTTCTTT. Its translation is CASSSGQGGNTEAFF.

V gene TRBV27 combines with J gene TRBJ1-6; tentative D call: TRBD1 (6 bases). This CDR3 has 15 amino acids. Germline lookup yields CDR1 MNHEY and CDR2 SMNVEV (reference sequence). The ends were cut back, 4 bases at V and 8 bases at J, with 15 bases in the middle. The CDR3 sequence is CASSSAGAGDSPLHF. The CDR3 nucleotides are TGTGCCAGCAGTTCCGCAGGGGCGGGCGATTCACCCCTCCACTTT.

This clonotype was seen at least ten times. The J gene is TRBJ1-1, the V gene TRBV29-1, with D unresolved. The V and J ends lost 1 base and 4 bases respectively, with 10 bases between them. The germline V gene has CDR1 SQVTM and CDR2 ANQGSEA. The length of the CDR3 is 13 residues. CDR3 sequence reads: CSVEAGGFTEAFF. The CDR3 DNA reads as TGCAGCGTTGAAGCAGGAGGTTTCACTGAAGCTTTCTTT. Supplemented by reference TRBV29-1 and TRBJ1-1, the full variable domain reads SAVISQKPSRDICQRGTSLTIQCQVDSQVTMMFWYRQQPGQSLTLIATANQGSEATYESGFVIDKFPISRPNLTFSTLTVSNMSPEDSSIYLCSVEAGGFTEAFFGQGTRLTVV.

V and J are TRBV12-3 or TRBV12-4 and TRBJ2-1, with D perhaps TRBD1 or TRBD2 (5 bases each). The CDR3 covers 14 residues. Trimming left V 3 bases short and J 8 bases short, with 14 bases between. The chain's CDR3 is CASSFGAPGDEQFF. DNA of the CDR3: TGTGCCAGCAGTTTCGGGGCCCCGGGCGATGAGCAGTTCTTC.

CDR3 nucleotides: TGTGCCAGCAGGGAAGGGACTAGCGACTACAATGAGCAGTTCTTC. Its protein product is CASREGTSDYNEQFF. J is TRBJ2-1 and V is TRBV9; 10 nucleotides match TRBD2. Germline V gene data show CDR1 as SGDLS and CDR2 as YYNGEE. This CDR3 has 15 residues. The J segment lost 3 bases and the V segment lost 5 bases, leaving 5 bases of the junction unmatched. Supplemented by reference TRBV9 and TRBJ2-1, the full variable domain reads DSGVTQTPKHLITATGQRVTLRCSPRSGDLSVYWYQQSLDQGLQFLIQYYNGEERAKGNILERFSAQQFPDLHSELNLSSLELGDSALYFCASREGTSDYNEQFFGPGTRLTVL.